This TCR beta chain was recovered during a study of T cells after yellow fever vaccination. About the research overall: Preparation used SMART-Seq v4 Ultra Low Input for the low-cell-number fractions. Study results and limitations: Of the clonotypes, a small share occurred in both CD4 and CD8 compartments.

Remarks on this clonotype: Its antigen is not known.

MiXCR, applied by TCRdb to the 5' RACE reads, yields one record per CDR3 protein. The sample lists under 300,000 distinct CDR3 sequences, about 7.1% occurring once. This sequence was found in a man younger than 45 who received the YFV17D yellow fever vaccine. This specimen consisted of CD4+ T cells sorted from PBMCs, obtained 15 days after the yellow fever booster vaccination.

CDR3 sequence: CASSPSGQNYGYTF. CDR3 DNA: TGCGCCAGCAGCCCGTCAGGACAGAACTATGGCTACACCTTC. The chain links TRBV5-1 to TRBJ1-2, with D perhaps matching TRBD1 (6 bases). The CDR3 is 14 amino acids. Germline CDR1 reads SGHRS; CDR2 reads YFSETQ. Trimming stripped 4 bases from V and 2 bases from J, with 12 bases between.